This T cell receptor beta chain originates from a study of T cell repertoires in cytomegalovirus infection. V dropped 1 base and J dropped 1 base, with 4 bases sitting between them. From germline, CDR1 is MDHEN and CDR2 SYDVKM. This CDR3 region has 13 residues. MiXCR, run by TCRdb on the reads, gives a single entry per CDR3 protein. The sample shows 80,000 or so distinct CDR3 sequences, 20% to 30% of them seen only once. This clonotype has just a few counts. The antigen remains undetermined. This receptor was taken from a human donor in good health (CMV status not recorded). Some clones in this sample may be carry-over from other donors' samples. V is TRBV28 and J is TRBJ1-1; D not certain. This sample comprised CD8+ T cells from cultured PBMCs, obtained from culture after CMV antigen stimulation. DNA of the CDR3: TGTGCCAGCAGTTTATTCGGGAACACTGAAGCTTTCTTT. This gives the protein CASSLFGNTEAFF.